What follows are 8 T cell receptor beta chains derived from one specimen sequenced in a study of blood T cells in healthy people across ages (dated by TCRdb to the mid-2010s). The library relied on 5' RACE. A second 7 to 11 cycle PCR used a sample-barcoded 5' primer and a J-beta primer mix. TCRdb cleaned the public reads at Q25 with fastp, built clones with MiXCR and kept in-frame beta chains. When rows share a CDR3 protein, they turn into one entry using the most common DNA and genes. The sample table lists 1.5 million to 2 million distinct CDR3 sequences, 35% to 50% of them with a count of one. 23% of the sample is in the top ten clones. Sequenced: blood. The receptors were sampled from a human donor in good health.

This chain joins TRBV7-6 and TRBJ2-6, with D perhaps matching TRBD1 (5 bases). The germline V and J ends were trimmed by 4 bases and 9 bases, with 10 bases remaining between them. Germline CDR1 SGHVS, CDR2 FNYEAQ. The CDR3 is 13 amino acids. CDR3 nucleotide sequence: TGTGCCAGCAGCTCCCGACAGAGCAACGTCCTGACTTTC. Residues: CASSSRQSNVLTF.

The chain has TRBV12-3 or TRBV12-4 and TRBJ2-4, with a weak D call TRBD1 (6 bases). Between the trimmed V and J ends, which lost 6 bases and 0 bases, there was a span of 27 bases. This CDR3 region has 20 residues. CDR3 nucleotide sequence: TGTGCCAGCAGCCCCCCCAGCAGGGGCTTGAGTATTTTAGCCAAAAACATTCAGTACTTC. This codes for CASSPPSRGLSILAKNIQYF.

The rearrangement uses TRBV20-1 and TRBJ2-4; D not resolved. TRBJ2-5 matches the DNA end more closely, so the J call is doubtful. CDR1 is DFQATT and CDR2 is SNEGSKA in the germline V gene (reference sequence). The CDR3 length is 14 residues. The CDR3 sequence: CSANGYAASETQYF. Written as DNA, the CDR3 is TGCAGTGCTAATGGATATGCAGCATCAGAGACCCAGTACTTC.

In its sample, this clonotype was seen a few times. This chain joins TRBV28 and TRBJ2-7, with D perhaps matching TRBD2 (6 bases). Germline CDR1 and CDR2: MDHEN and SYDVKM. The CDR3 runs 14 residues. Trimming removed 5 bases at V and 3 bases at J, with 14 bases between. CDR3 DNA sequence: TGTGCCAGCAGTGGGAGCGGGCTAGACTACGAGCAGTACTTC. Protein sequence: CASSGSGLDYEQYF.

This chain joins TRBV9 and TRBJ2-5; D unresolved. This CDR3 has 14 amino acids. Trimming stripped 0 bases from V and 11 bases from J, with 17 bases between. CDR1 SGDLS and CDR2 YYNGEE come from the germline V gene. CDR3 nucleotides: TGTGCCAGCAGCGTAGGATTACGGTACAATGGGCAGTACTTC. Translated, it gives CASSVGLRYNGQYF.

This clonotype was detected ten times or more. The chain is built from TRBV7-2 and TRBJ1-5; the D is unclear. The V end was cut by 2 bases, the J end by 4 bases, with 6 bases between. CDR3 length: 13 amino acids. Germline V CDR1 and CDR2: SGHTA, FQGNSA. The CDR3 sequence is CASSLSINQPQHF. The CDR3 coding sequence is TGTGCCAGCAGCTTATCTATTAATCAGCCCCAGCATTTT.

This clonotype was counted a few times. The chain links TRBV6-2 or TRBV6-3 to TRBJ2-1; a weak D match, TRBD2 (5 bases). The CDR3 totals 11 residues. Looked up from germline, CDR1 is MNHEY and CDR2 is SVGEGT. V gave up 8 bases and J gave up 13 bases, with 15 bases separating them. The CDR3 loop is CASERRETQFF. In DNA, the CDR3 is TGTGCCAGCGAGCGGAGAGAGACCCAGTTCTTC.

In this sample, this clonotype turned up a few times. This chain's CDR3 is CASSLAVSSGGLSYEQYF. The CDR3 DNA sequence: TGTGCCAGCAGCTTAGCAGTGAGTAGCGGGGGGCTCTCCTACGAGCAGTACTTC. J is TRBJ2-7 and V is TRBV11-2, with 10 bases lining up with TRBD2. CDR3 length: 18 amino acids. Germline V gene lookup returns CDR1 SGHAT and CDR2 FQNNGV. Trimming removed 1 base from V and 0 bases from J; junction bases left unmatched: 9. The full variable domain, its missing parts supplied by reference TRBV11-2 and TRBJ2-7, is EAGVAQSPRYKIIEKRQSVAFWCNPISGHATLYWYQQILGQGPKLLIQFQNNGVVDDSQLPKDRFSAERLKGVDSTLKIQPAKLEDSAVYLCASSLAVSSGGLSYEQYFGPGTRLTVT.